The 2 T cell receptor beta chains given below trace back to one sample, sequenced in a study of blood T cell repertoires in COVID-19. Measured with immunoSEQ multiplex PCR; TCRdb has only the in-frame clones, and not every one. This table holds approximately 100,000 clones, about 80% found once. The sequencing sample was made of peripheral blood. The receptors were gathered from a woman aged 45-59 years with acute or convalescent COVID-19.

The J gene is TRBJ2-2, the V gene TRBV12-5; TRBD2 matches 12 bases. The germline V gene encodes CDR1 LGHNT and CDR2 FRNRAP. J was trimmed by 6 bases and V by 6 bases; bases with no gene match: 5. The CDR3 is 15 amino acids. The CDR3: CASGSRLAGAGELFF. The CDR3 DNA reads as TGTGCTAGTGGCTCCCGACTAGCGGGGGCCGGGGAGCTGTTTTTT.

V gene TRBV19 combines with J gene TRBJ1-5; D remains ambiguous. Germline V gives CDR1 LNHDA, CDR2 SQIVND (reference sequence). The CDR3 covers 14 residues. Trimming shortened V by 1 base and J by 3 bases, and 7 bases separated the two germline ends. CDR3 sequence (DNA): TGTGCCAGTAGTATAGTTAGCGCCAATCAGCCCCAGCATTTT. It yields the protein CASSIVSANQPQHF.